This TCR beta chain was sequenced for a study of long-term antiretroviral therapy in people with HIV. Run at survey level, the immunoSEQ assay was version v3.0. Sequencing used immunoSEQ multiplex PCR; TCRdb keeps in-frame clones, though not all of them. The table includes more than 15,000 clones, approximately 94% detected once. Trimming at V came to 7 bases and at J to 4 bases, leaving 10 bases not matched to a gene. CDR3 size: 14 residues. Per the germline V gene, CDR1 is SEHNR and CDR2 is FQNEAQ (reference sequence). Whole-study findings and limits: Absence of data on ART adherence, viral resistance or therapy changes was noted.

As for this clone: As yet, its antigen is unknown.

J is TRBJ2-7 and V is TRBV7-9; 7 bases match TRBD1. The receptor was derived from a woman aged 50 to 65 with HIV. The sample here was unsorted PBMCs, taken around 6.5 years after starting antiretroviral therapy. The CDR3 nucleotides read TGTGCCAGCACCACGGGGCAGGGGGTGTACGAGCAGTACTTC. Translated, it gives CASTTGQGVYEQYF.